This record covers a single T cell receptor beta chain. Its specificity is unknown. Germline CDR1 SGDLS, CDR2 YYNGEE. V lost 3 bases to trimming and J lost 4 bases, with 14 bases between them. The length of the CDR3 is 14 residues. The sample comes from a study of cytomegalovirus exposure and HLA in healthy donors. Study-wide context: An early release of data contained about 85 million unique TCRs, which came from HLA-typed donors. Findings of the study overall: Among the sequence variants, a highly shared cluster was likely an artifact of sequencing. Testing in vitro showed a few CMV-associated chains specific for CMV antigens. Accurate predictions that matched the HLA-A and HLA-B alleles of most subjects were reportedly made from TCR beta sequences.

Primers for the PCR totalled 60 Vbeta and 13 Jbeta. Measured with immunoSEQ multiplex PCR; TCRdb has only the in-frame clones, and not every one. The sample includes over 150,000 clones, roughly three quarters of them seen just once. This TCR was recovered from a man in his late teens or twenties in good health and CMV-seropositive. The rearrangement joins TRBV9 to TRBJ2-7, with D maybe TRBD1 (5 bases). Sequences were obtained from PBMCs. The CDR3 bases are TGTGCCAGCAGCGCCGGGTGGCAGGGATACGAGCAGTACTTC. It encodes CASSAGWQGYEQYF.